This T cell receptor (beta chain) emerged from a study of cytomegalovirus exposure and HLA in healthy donors. Study observations and caveats: Many donors carried some public TCRs, although rarity characterized most TCR sequences.

Of note for this clone: What it recognizes is unknown. Relative to the germline gene, one junction end is altered; a read error may explain this.

With 60 Vbeta and 13 Jbeta primers, the PCR was carried out. TCRdb's copy holds only in-frame clones and misses some; the assay was immunoSEQ multiplex PCR. This sample has some 200,000 clones, with roughly 90% found just once. Germline CDR1 reads SEHNR; CDR2 reads FQNEAQ (reference sequence). The CDR3 totals 18 residues. V and J are TRBV7-9 and TRBJ2-7; 8 nucleotides match TRBD1. The material sequenced was PBMCs. The clonotype originates from a woman aged 18-29 years in good health and CMV-seronegative. For the CDR3, the DNA is TGTTCCAGCAGCTTAAGTCTTGTAAAAGGACAGGGTGTCAACGAGCAGTACTTC. Translating it yields CSSSLSLVKGQGVNEQYF. Combining the CDR3 with reference TRBV7-9 and TRBJ2-7 gives the whole variable domain DTGVSQNPRHKITKRGQNVTFRCDPISEHNRLYWYRQTLGQGPEFLTYFQNEAQLEKSRLLSDRFSAERPKGSFSTLEIQRTEQGDSAMYLCSSSLSLVKGQGVNEQYFGPGTRLTVT.